The T cell receptor beta chain under discussion was sequenced for a study of Ad26.COV2.S vaccination and SARS-CoV-2 variants. Study as a whole: Donor was one of the participants in the Ad26.COV2.S arm of the COV1001 trial. Study-wide points: Assessments of TCR breadth and depth may have underestimated the total T cell responses. Spike-specific TCR breadth was greater in vaccine than placebo recipients. Substantial post-vaccination breadth of spike-specific CD8+ and CD4+ T cell responses was reported.

Profiled with immunoSEQ multiplex PCR; TCRdb holds only in-frame clones, not every one. Of almost 400,000 clones listed, 75% to 90% are singletons. This clone was counted a single time. Its antigen remains unknown. The treatment denotes: about 20 received Ad26.COV2.S at low or high dose, single or two shots; 5 received placebo; per-sample allocation not given. Specimens were obtained on day 63 following the first vaccine or placebo injection. Germline-derived CDR1 and CDR2 are SGHRS and YFSETQ. The CDR3 consists of 13 residues. The V and J ends lost 0 bases and 5 bases respectively, with 5 bases between them.

This clonotype was sampled from a person between 18 and 59 years old who received the Ad26.COV2.S COVID-19 vaccine or a placebo. The source was peripheral blood, collected in a trial of Ad26.COV2.S vaccine versus placebo. The chain carries TRBV5-1 and TRBJ1-4; D not certain. The CDR3: CASSLGRNEKLFF. CDR3 bases: TGCGCCAGCAGCTTGGGTAGGAATGAAAAACTGTTTTTT.